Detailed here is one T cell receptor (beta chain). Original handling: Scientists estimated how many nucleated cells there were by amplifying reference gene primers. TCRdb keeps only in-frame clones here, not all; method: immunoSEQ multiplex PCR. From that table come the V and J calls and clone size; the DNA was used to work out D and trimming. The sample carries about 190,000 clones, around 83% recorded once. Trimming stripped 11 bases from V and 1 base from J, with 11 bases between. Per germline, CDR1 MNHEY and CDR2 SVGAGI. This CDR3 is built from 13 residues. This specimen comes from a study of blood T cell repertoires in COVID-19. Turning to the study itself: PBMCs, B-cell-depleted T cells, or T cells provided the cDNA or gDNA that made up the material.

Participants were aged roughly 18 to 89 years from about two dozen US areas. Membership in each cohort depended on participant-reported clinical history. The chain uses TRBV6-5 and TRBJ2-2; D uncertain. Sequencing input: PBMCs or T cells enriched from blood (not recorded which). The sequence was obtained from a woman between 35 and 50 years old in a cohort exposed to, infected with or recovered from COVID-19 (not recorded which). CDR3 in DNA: TGTGCCTCTGACGAGGTGAACACCGGGGAGCTGTTTTTT. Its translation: CASDEVNTGELFF.